Listed below are T cell receptor beta chains from one sample, sequenced in a study of blood T cell repertoires in COVID-19. The method was immunoSEQ multiplex PCR; TCRdb's version includes in-frame clones alone and lacks a portion of them. Of about 65,000 clones listed, about 94% were seen once; the top ten hold about 3.1%. The sample was peripheral blood. The receptors were sampled from a man aged 65-85 years with active COVID-19. Both conserved end residues are part of each CDR3. Fields, in order: CDR3 length, J gene, D gene, V gene, CDR3 protein. The D gene is left open where the match is weak.

CDR3 length: 12
J gene: TRBJ1-2
D gene: -
V gene: TRBV28
CDR3 protein: CASSPTGLGYTF

CDR3 length: 13
J gene: TRBJ1-2
D gene: -
V gene: TRBV2
CDR3 protein: CASSEGVSYGYTF

CDR3 length: 16
J gene: TRBJ2-3
D gene: -
V gene: TRBV6-2/TRBV6-3
CDR3 protein: CASSYPIGGATDTQYF

CDR3 length: 14
J gene: TRBJ1-1
D gene: -
V gene: TRBV4-1
CDR3 protein: CASSQRHPNTEAFF

CDR3 length: 16
J gene: TRBJ2-3
D gene: -
V gene: TRBV9
CDR3 protein: CASSVVGLAPTDTQYF

CDR3 length: 14
J gene: TRBJ2-3
D gene: -
V gene: TRBV9
CDR3 protein: CASSREYGTDTQYF

CDR3 length: 14
J gene: TRBJ1-5
D gene: -
V gene: TRBV6-6
CDR3 protein: CASSYSEQNQPQHF

CDR3 length: 15
J gene: TRBJ1-2
D gene: -
V gene: TRBV7-2
CDR3 protein: CASTYPGGLYYGYTF

CDR3 length: 14
J gene: TRBJ2-7
D gene: -
V gene: TRBV7-8
CDR3 protein: CASSPLTNSYEQYF

CDR3 length: 14
J gene: TRBJ2-1
D gene: -
V gene: TRBV9
CDR3 protein: CASSERLELNEQFF

CDR3 length: 12
J gene: TRBJ1-6
D gene: -
V gene: TRBV19
CDR3 protein: CASSQPNSPLHF

CDR3 length: 14
J gene: TRBJ1-2
D gene: TRBD1
V gene: TRBV6-6
CDR3 protein: CAIFGGQGARGYTF

CDR3 length: 16
J gene: TRBJ2-1
D gene: TRBD1
V gene: TRBV6-5
CDR3 protein: CASSYPVTGGYNEQFF

CDR3 length: 14
J gene: TRBJ2-1
D gene: -
V gene: TRBV4-1
CDR3 protein: CASSQVLGHNEQFF

CDR3 length: 13
J gene: TRBJ1-4
D gene: -
V gene: TRBV6-6
CDR3 protein: CASISLRGSKLFF

CDR3 length: 15
J gene: TRBJ1-1
D gene: TRBD1
V gene: TRBV5-6
CDR3 protein: CASSSGTGRDTEAFF

CDR3 length: 15
J gene: TRBJ2-3
D gene: TRBD2
V gene: TRBV19
CDR3 protein: CASSILGGGADTQYF

CDR3 length: 13
J gene: TRBJ2-5
D gene: -
V gene: TRBV6-5
CDR3 protein: CASSRGIQETQYF

CDR3 length: 16
J gene: TRBJ2-5
D gene: TRBD2
V gene: TRBV5-4
CDR3 protein: CASSQGLAGPQETQYF

CDR3 length: 16
J gene: TRBJ2-5
D gene: -
V gene: TRBV4-1
CDR3 protein: CASSQDGWQGRETQYF

CDR3 length: 15
J gene: TRBJ2-3
D gene: TRBD2
V gene: TRBV4-2
CDR3 protein: CASRRGGGGADTQYF

CDR3 length: 15
J gene: TRBJ1-5
D gene: TRBD1
V gene: TRBV11-2
CDR3 protein: CASSLAGTANQPQHF

CDR3 length: 13
J gene: TRBJ1-5
D gene: -
V gene: TRBV2
CDR3 protein: CASVSLRNQPQHF

CDR3 length: 15
J gene: TRBJ2-3
D gene: TRBD2
V gene: TRBV9
CDR3 protein: CASSIAGGSTDTQYF

CDR3 length: 13
J gene: TRBJ2-1
D gene: -
V gene: TRBV2
CDR3 protein: CASSVQGNNEQFF

CDR3 length: 15
J gene: TRBJ2-4
D gene: TRBD1
V gene: TRBV9
CDR3 protein: CASSVQGDVKNIQYF

CDR3 length: 17
J gene: TRBJ2-4
D gene: TRBD2
V gene: TRBV27
CDR3 protein: CASRGLAGVLAKNIQYF

CDR3 length: 14
J gene: TRBJ1-1
D gene: -
V gene: TRBV5-4
CDR3 protein: CASSLASENTEAFF

CDR3 length: 14
J gene: TRBJ1-3
D gene: -
V gene: TRBV28
CDR3 protein: CASSPGSVGNTIYF

CDR3 length: 15
J gene: TRBJ1-4
D gene: -
V gene: TRBV7-2
CDR3 protein: CASSPTGITNEKLFF

CDR3 length: 16
J gene: TRBJ2-3
D gene: TRBD1
V gene: TRBV5-1
CDR3 protein: CASSSGTGGLPDTQYF

CDR3 length: 14
J gene: TRBJ2-1
D gene: TRBD2
V gene: TRBV7-8
CDR3 protein: CASSPPGGVDEQFF

CDR3 length: 13
J gene: TRBJ1-1
D gene: TRBD1
V gene: TRBV29-1
CDR3 protein: CSAGQGANTEAFF

CDR3 length: 16
J gene: TRBJ1-5
D gene: TRBD1
V gene: TRBV7-8
CDR3 protein: CASSHGTGSGNQPQHF

CDR3 length: 13
J gene: TRBJ1-2
D gene: TRBD1
V gene: TRBV7-2
CDR3 protein: CASSSQGDRGYTF

CDR3 length: 16
J gene: TRBJ2-3
D gene: TRBD2
V gene: TRBV7-9
CDR3 protein: CASSFGLAAGTDTQYF

CDR3 length: 15
J gene: TRBJ1-1
D gene: -
V gene: TRBV5-1
CDR3 protein: CASSLGGQKNTEAFF

CDR3 length: 16
J gene: TRBJ2-7
D gene: TRBD2
V gene: TRBV9
CDR3 protein: CASSVVGGGAFNEQYF

CDR3 length: 17
J gene: TRBJ1-1
D gene: TRBD1
V gene: TRBV3-1/TRBV3-2
CDR3 protein: CASSPHMGQATNTEAFF